The sequence of this T cell receptor (beta chain) was determined in a study of T cell repertoires in cytomegalovirus infection. About the study: It was the public TCR beta signatures that indicated both CMV infection and matching HLA type. Points from the study as a whole: Summed frequency of public TCR beta families distinguished CMV carriers with the relevant HLA. HLA-C-restricted, CMV-specific TCR beta clonotypes were dominant ex vivo.

One entry per CDR3 protein results from TCRdb running MiXCR on the reads. The sample gives around 450,000 distinct CDR3 sequences, around 10% of which show up once; 10% to 13% is in the top ten. To note about this clonotype: Its specificity is not known.

Sequencing was performed on PBMCs. The sequence came from a human donor in good health (CMV status not recorded). Some clones in this sample may be carry-over from other donors' samples.

The CDR3 is CASSYKGQKRTYGYTF. CDR3 nucleotides: TGTGCCAGCAGTTACAAGGGACAGAAGCGGACCTATGGCTACACCTTC. The V call is TRBV6-2 or TRBV6-3, the J call TRBJ1-2, with 7 bases identical to TRBD1. In germline, CDR1 is MNHEY, CDR2 SVGEGT. J was trimmed by 4 bases and V by 2 bases; bases with no gene match: 10. The CDR3 totals 16 residues.